These 30 T cell receptor beta chains share one sample of origin, sequenced in a study of blood T cell repertoires in COVID-19 (dated by TCRdb to about 2020). Receptor amplification or capture employed the immunoSEQ multiplex PCR assay. TCRdb's version of the immuneACCESS table is confined to in-frame rearrangements and falls short of the full clone set. An unresolved V gene accounts for under half of the shortfall where checked; the remainder is of unknown origin. For this sample there are 30,000 to 35,000 clones; over 75% appear just once. The ten largest clonotypes hold 35% to 50% of the sample. Sequenced: peripheral blood. The receptors originated from a human donor in a cohort sampled during active COVID-19.

This chain joins TRBV7-2 and TRBJ1-1; 7 bases match TRBD1. Looked up from germline, CDR1 is SGHTA and CDR2 is FQGNSA. V lost 4 bases and J lost 0; bases outside the gene matches: 5. The CDR3 length is 15 residues. The CDR3: CASSSPTGLNTEAFF. The CDR3 DNA reads TGTGCCAGCAGCTCACCGACAGGGTTGAACACTGAAGCTTTCTTT.

The genes are TRBV18 and TRBJ1-4; possible D gene TRBD1, 6 bases. The length of the CDR3 is 15 residues. V gave up 6 bases and J gave up 7 bases, with 18 bases separating them. The germline CDR1 and CDR2 sequences are KGHSH and LQKENI. This CDR3 reads CASSFAGGAGEKLFF. Written as DNA, the CDR3 is TGTGCCAGCTCTTTTGCTGGGGGCGCCGGTGAAAAACTGTTTTTT.

This clone showed up just a few times. The chain recombines TRBV28 with TRBJ1-6, with 9 bases aligning to TRBD1. V dropped 6 bases and J dropped 6; count of bases not matched to a gene: 6. The CDR3 sequence is 15 residues long. Germline assignment: CDR1 MDHEN and CDR2 SYDVKM. CDR3 region: CASRTNRGLNSPLHF. The CDR3, as DNA: TGTGCCAGCAGGACCAACAGGGGGCTTAATTCACCCCTCCACTTT.

This chain joins TRBV28 and TRBJ2-5; 8 positions match TRBD2. This CDR3 is 16 amino acids long. V lost 1 base and J lost 5; bases outside the gene matches: 9. Per germline, CDR1 MDHEN and CDR2 SYDVKM. The CDR3 bases are TGTGCCAGCAGTTTATTTTCCGCGGGGGGCCGGGAGACCCAGTACTTC. This gives the protein CASSLFSAGGRETQYF.

V is TRBV28 and J is TRBJ2-7; D uncertain. The CDR3 has 11 residues. The ends were cut back, 5 bases at V and 4 bases at J, with 6 bases in the middle. Germline V gene data show CDR1 as MDHEN and CDR2 as SYDVKM. The CDR3 DNA is TGTGCCAGCAGTCTAAAATACGAGCAGTACTTC. It codes for CASSLKYEQYF. The full variable domain, in which reference TRBV28 and TRBJ2-7 provide the parts outside the CDR3, is DVKVTQSSRYLVKRTGEKVFLECVQDMDHENMFWYRQDPGLGLRLIYFSYDVKMKEKGDIPEGYSVSREKKERFSLILESASTNQTSMYLCASSLKYEQYFGPGTRLTVT.

V gene TRBV7-2 combines with J gene TRBJ1-2; TRBD1 is a possible D gene (6 bases). Trimming cost V 1 base and J 7 bases, with 19 bases left between them. CDR1 SGHTA and CDR2 FQGNSA come from the germline V gene. The CDR3 is made up of 16 amino acids. The CDR3 DNA reads TGTGCCAGCAGCTTAGGAGGGGGTTTCGGAAGAGGTGGCTACACCTTC. Amino acids: CASSLGGGFGRGGYTF.

The J gene is TRBJ1-1, the V gene TRBV27, with D possibly being TRBD1 (5 bases). This CDR3 contains 14 residues. Germline lookup yields CDR1 MNHEY and CDR2 SMNVEV (reference sequence). The ends were cut back, 2 bases at V and 5 bases at J, with 12 bases in the middle. This chain's CDR3 is CASSLGGAGTEAFF. The CDR3 bases are TGTGCCAGCAGTTTAGGTGGGGCCGGTACTGAAGCTTTCTTT.

This chain uses TRBV11-3 with TRBJ2-3; 12 bases agree with TRBD2. The CDR3 is 16 residues long. CDR1 and CDR2 from the germline V gene are SGHNT and YENEEA. The V and J ends lost 1 base and 2 bases, in that order; junction bases with no gene match: 1. The CDR3 DNA reads TGTGCCAGCAGCTTAGGACTAGCGGGGGACACAGATACGCAGTATTTT. It translates to CASSLGLAGDTDTQYF.

J is TRBJ2-1 and V is TRBV11-3; 10 bases map to TRBD2. The trim removed 4 bases at V and 2 bases at J, leaving 5 bases unmatched. The CDR3 is 16 amino acids. Germline V gene sequence: CDR1 SGHNT, CDR2 YENEEA. The CDR3 sequence is CASSSPSGGAYNEQFF. CDR3 in DNA: TGTGCCAGCAGCTCCCCCAGCGGGGGGGCCTACAATGAGCAGTTCTTC.

This clone was observed once. The V call is TRBV5-1, the J call TRBJ1-3; 7 bases are shared with TRBD1. CDR1 is SGHRS, CDR2 YFSETQ, per germline. V lost 4 bases and J lost 9; bases outside the gene matches: 10. This CDR3 region has 14 residues. CDR3 DNA sequence: TGCGCCAGCAGCACCGGGACAGAGGATAGCACCATATATTTT. Protein sequence: CASSTGTEDSTIYF.

The chain carries TRBV19 and TRBJ2-7, with D possibly being TRBD1 (5 bases). The CDR3 length is 12 residues. Looked up from germline, CDR1 is LNHDA and CDR2 is SQIVND (reference sequence). Trimming took 6 bases from V and 4 from J, leaving 10 bases between them. The CDR3 sequence is CASSQGLYEQYF. DNA for the CDR3: TGTGCCAGTAGCCAGGGCCTTTACGAGCAGTACTTC.

The chain combines TRBV10-2 with TRBJ2-1; TRBD2 matches 10 bases. The CDR3 totals 15 residues. J gave up 9 bases and V 6 bases, and 11 bases lay outside the gene matches. Germline CDR1 WSHSY, CDR2 SAAADI. The DNA for the CDR3 is TGCGCCAGCAGGGCTAGCGGGGGTGCCCCCGGTGAGCAGTTCTTC. Translation gives CASRASGGAPGEQFF.

This clone was picked up many times. This chain joins TRBV5-4 and TRBJ1-1; no definite D call. V gave up 4 bases and J gave up 1 base, with 5 bases separating them. This CDR3 region has 12 residues. Germline V gene sequence: CDR1 SGHNT, CDR2 YYREEE (reference sequence). For the CDR3, the DNA is TGTGCCAGCAGCCGACAGAACACTGAAGCTTTCTTT. Its translation is CASSRQNTEAFF.

This chain links TRBV20-1 with TRBJ2-3; D gene unclear. The CDR3 loop spans 13 amino acids. Germline V gene lookup returns CDR1 DFQATT and CDR2 SNEGSKA (reference sequence). Trimming cost V 3 bases and J 1 base, with 8 bases left between them. CDR3 bases: TGCAGTGCTAGTCGTCAGGGCACAGATACGCAGTATTTT. Translating it yields CSASRQGTDTQYF.

This chain connects TRBV19 to TRBJ2-5, with D possibly TRBD1 on 6 matching bases. V was shortened by 3 bases and J by 4 bases, with 12 bases between the two germline ends. Looked up from germline, CDR1 is LNHDA and CDR2 is SQIVND (reference sequence). The CDR3 length is 14 residues. CDR3 nucleotide sequence: TGTGCCAGTAGTATGGCTCAGGGGATAGAGACCCAGTACTTC. This gives the protein CASSMAQGIETQYF.

The V and J genes are TRBV29-1 and TRBJ2-7; 11 bases map to TRBD1. The germline gives CDR1 SQVTM, CDR2 ANQGSEA. With V trimmed by 5 bases and J by 12 bases, 9 bases remained unmatched. The CDR3 contains 12 residues. Here the CDR3 DNA reads TGCAGCGTTCGGGACAGGGGGTCTTCACCGTACTTC. Translation: CSVRDRGSSPYF.

This chain joins TRBV19 and TRBJ2-2; 16 bases are shared with TRBD2. Germline CDR1 LNHDA, CDR2 SQIVND (reference sequence). V shed 7 bases and J 3 bases; nucleotides not matched to a gene: 8. The CDR3 sequence is 18 residues long. Here the CDR3 DNA reads TGTGCCAGTAAAAGGGGACTAGCGGGGGGGCTCGACACCGGGGAGCTGTTTTTT. It translates to CASKRGLAGGLDTGELFF.

The chain employs TRBV19 and TRBJ1-5, with a tentative D call TRBD1 (5 bases). Germline V lookup: CDR1 LNHDA, CDR2 SQIVND (reference sequence). The CDR3 is made up of 14 amino acids. Trimming removed 5 bases at V and 4 bases at J, with 12 bases between. This CDR3 is CASSGGGGNQPQHF. The CDR3 region has the DNA TGTGCCAGTAGTGGGGGTGGGGGGAATCAGCCCCAGCATTTT.

This chain uses TRBV4-3 with TRBJ1-2; no firm D call. Trimming stripped 1 base from V and 1 base from J, with 13 bases between. The CDR3 sequence is 16 residues long. The germline gives CDR1 LGHNA, CDR2 YSLEER. The CDR3 region has the DNA TGCGCCAGCAGCCAAGCCCCCGGGTCCCATAACTATGGCTACACCTTC. It is translated as CASSQAPGSHNYGYTF.

This chain connects TRBV6-6 to TRBJ1-3; 8 bases are shared with TRBD1. CDR1 is MNHNY, CDR2 SVGAGI, per germline (reference sequence). V lost 8 bases, J lost 1 base, and 7 bases stayed unmatched. The CDR3 spans 15 residues. CDR3 region: CASGDRRRSGNTIYF. The CDR3 DNA sequence: TGTGCCAGCGGGGACAGGCGCCGATCTGGAAACACCATATATTTT.

This chain connects TRBV15 to TRBJ2-5; the D gene is possibly TRBD2 (5 bases). Germline lookup yields CDR1 LNHNV and CDR2 YYDKDF (reference sequence). The CDR3 runs to 16 residues. V dropped 0 bases and J dropped 7 bases, with 18 bases sitting between them. The CDR3 is CATSRDGVTRTATQYF. CDR3 DNA: TGTGCCACCAGCAGAGATGGGGTAACTAGGACGGCGACCCAGTACTTC.

The rearrangement links TRBV7-8 to TRBJ1-4; TRBD1 aligns across 9 bases. With 5 bases clipped from V and 2 bases from J, the junction kept 9 bases outside the gene matches. This CDR3 is built from 17 residues. Germline V CDR1 and CDR2: SGHVS, FQNEAQ. CDR3 in amino acids: CASSLPIQGATNEKLFF. The CDR3 region has the DNA TGTGCCAGCAGCCTTCCGATACAGGGGGCGACTAATGAAAAACTGTTTTTT.

This CDR3 is CASSPGQGTYNEQFF. The CDR3 region has the DNA TGTGCCAGCTCACCGGGACAGGGGACCTACAATGAGCAGTTCTTC. The gene calls are TRBV18 and TRBJ2-1; 10 nucleotides align to TRBD1. The germline CDR1 and CDR2 sequences are KGHSH and LQKENI. This CDR3 comprises 15 residues. V was pared by 3 bases and J by 2 bases, with 1 base of the junction left unmatched. Supplemented by reference TRBV18 and TRBJ2-1, the full variable domain reads NAGVMQNPRHLVRRRGQEARLRCSPMKGHSHVYWYRQLPEEGLKFMVYLQKENIIDESGMPKERFSAEFPKEGPSILRIQQVVRGDSAAYFCASSPGQGTYNEQFFGPGTRLTVL.

V is TRBV28 and J is TRBJ1-4, with 7 bases identical to TRBD1. V lost 5 bases to trimming and J lost 5 bases; unmatched junction nucleotides: 8. The CDR3 has 15 residues. In germline, CDR1 is MDHEN, CDR2 SYDVKM. The CDR3 reads CASSGTTGPNEKLFF. The CDR3 coding sequence is TGTGCCAGCAGTGGGACGACAGGGCCCAATGAAAAACTGTTTTTT.

The CDR3 spells CASSPGTRYEKLFF. CDR3 DNA: TGCGCCAGCAGCCCCGGGACACGGTATGAAAAACTGTTTTTT. The chain has TRBV4-3 and TRBJ1-4, with a weak D call TRBD1 (6 bases). The germline gives CDR1 LGHNA, CDR2 YSLEER. The CDR3 is 14 amino acids. The ends were cut back, 4 bases at V and 6 bases at J, with 12 bases in the middle.

This clone was detected only a few times. V usage is TRBV28 and J usage is TRBJ1-2; 9 bases are shared with TRBD1. The V segment lost 3 bases and the J segment 2 bases; nucleotides outside the gene matches: 4. CDR1 MDHEN and CDR2 SYDVKM come from the germline V gene. This CDR3 comprises 15 residues. CDR3 sequence (DNA): TGTGCCAGCAGTTTCACCGGACAGGGGAACTATGGCTACACCTTC. Amino acid sequence: CASSFTGQGNYGYTF.

The chain recombines TRBV28 with TRBJ1-2; 9 nucleotides align to TRBD1. Germline V CDR1 and CDR2: MDHEN, SYDVKM. CDR3 length: 14 residues. V shed 6 bases and J 5 bases; nucleotides not matched to a gene: 7. This CDR3 is CASRVGTGRYGYTF. The CDR3 DNA follows: TGTGCCAGCAGGGTGGGGACAGGGAGGTATGGCTACACCTTC.

This CDR3 is CASSLFGSFNEQFF. In DNA, the CDR3 is TGTGCCAGCAGCTTATTTGGGAGCTTCAATGAGCAGTTCTTC. The chain employs TRBV7-9 and TRBJ2-1, with D perhaps matching TRBD2 (5 bases). The CDR3 is 14 residues long. Germline V CDR1 and CDR2: SEHNR, FQNEAQ (reference sequence). The ends were cut back, 2 bases at V and 6 bases at J, with 11 bases in the middle.

The V call is TRBV5-1, the J call TRBJ1-1, with D perhaps TRBD1 (6 bases). The CDR3 contains 13 residues. V dropped 7 bases and J dropped 2 bases, with 12 bases sitting between them. CDR1 and CDR2 (germline): SGHRS, YFSETQ. CDR3 nucleotide sequence: TGCGCCAGCCGCATACAGGGAAACACTGAAGCTTTCTTT. Translated: CASRIQGNTEAFF.

The chain is built from TRBV6-1 and TRBJ1-5; 8 bases agree with TRBD1. The V and J ends lost 2 bases and 7 bases, in that order; junction bases with no gene match: 4. CDR3 length equals 14 residues. In germline, CDR1 is MNHNS, CDR2 SASEGT. CDR3 DNA sequence: TGTGCCAGCAGTGAAAACAGGGGGGGGCAGCCCCAGCATTTT. It codes for CASSENRGGQPQHF.